Listed below are T cell receptor beta chains from one sample, sequenced in a study of cytomegalovirus exposure and HLA in healthy donors. This table comes from immunoSEQ multiplex PCR, and its TCRdb copy is limited to in-frame clones, with some not included. The repertoire holds nearly 200,000 clones, with 85% to 90% as singletons. What was sequenced was PBMCs. The receptors were sampled from a man between 25 and 39 years old in good health and CMV-seronegative. Each CDR3 is given with its conserved first and last residue. Fields, in order: J gene, clone size, D gene, V gene, CDR3 DNA, CDR3 protein. D genes are given only for firm matches. Only some rows state a clone size, as once, few, many or a class for expanded clones.

>TRBJ2-7|.|.|TRBV5-1
TGCGCCAGCAGCTTGGCCTTATTTTCCTACGAGCAGTACTTC
CASSLALFSYEQYF
>TRBJ2-1|.|.|TRBV7-9
TGTGCCAGCAGCCAAACTCGGGACAAGTTTTCCAATGAGCAGTTCTTC
CASSQTRDKFSNEQFF
>TRBJ2-5|.|.|TRBV6-6
TGTGCCAGCAGTTACTCGAGGGCCATACAAGAAGAGACCCAGTACTTC
CASSYSRAIQEETQYF
>TRBJ2-7|once|TRBD1|TRBV6-5
TGTGCCAGCAGTTACGGGGGACAGCCCTCTTACGAGCAGTACTTC
CASSYGGQPSYEQYF
>TRBJ2-7|.|.|TRBV2
TGTGCCAGCAGGAGTTACGAGCAGTACTTC
CASRSYEQYF
>TRBJ2-1|.|.|TRBV5-1
TGCGCCAGCAGTCGAGCGAGACTCTACAATGAGCAGTTCTTC
CASSRARLYNEQFF
>TRBJ2-2|.|TRBD1|TRBV4-2
TGTGCCAGCAGCCACCCGGACAGGACCGTGGACACCGGGGAGCTGTTTTTT
CASSHPDRTVDTGELFF
>TRBJ2-2|.|.|TRBV6-5
TGTGCCAGCAGTTATAACAGTTACACCGGGGAGCTGTTTTTT
CASSYNSYTGELFF
>TRBJ2-7|.|TRBD1|TRBV19
TGTGCCAGCGGACAGGGGGCGCGCGAGCAGTACTTC
CASGQGAREQYF
>TRBJ2-7|.|TRBD2|TRBV2
TGTGCCAGCAGGCAGACTAGCGGGGGGTCCCACGAGCAGTACTTC
CASRQTSGGSHEQYF
>TRBJ1-5|.|.|TRBV5-1
TGCGCCAGCAGCTTGGGCATTGCGGGGGAGCGGCCCCAGCATTTT
CASSLGIAGERPQHF
>TRBJ1-4|.|.|TRBV28
TGTGCCAGCAACACCGCAGTTGCAACTAATGAAAAACTGTTTTTT
CASNTAVATNEKLFF
>TRBJ1-1|.|.|TRBV5-1
TGCGCCAGCAGCTTGGGAGGGGGTGGGGTCATCGGGGAAGCTTTCTTT
CASSLGGGGVIGEAFF
>TRBJ1-2|.|TRBD1|TRBV5-8
TGTGCCAGCAGCTTGGGACAGGGGCCCTATGGCTACACCTTC
CASSLGQGPYGYTF
>TRBJ2-2|few|.|TRBV18
TGTGCCAGCTCGCCGGCACAGTCGAACACCGGGGAGCTGTTTTTT
CASSPAQSNTGELFF
>TRBJ2-7|few|.|TRBV27
TGTGCCAGCAGTTCAGGGGTCGAGCAGTACTTC
CASSSGVEQYF
>TRBJ2-7|.|TRBD1|TRBV27
TGTGCCAGCAGCTCCCTGACAGGGCTAGACGAGCAGTACTTC
CASSSLTGLDEQYF
>TRBJ1-2|.|TRBD1|TRBV2
TGTGCCAGCCATATAGGACAGGGCGGATACACCTTC
CASHIGQGGYTF
>TRBJ2-1|.|.|TRBV27
TGTGCCAGCAGCACCCCCTGGGGGGGACAAAATGAGCAGTTCTTC
CASSTPWGGQNEQFF
>TRBJ2-1|.|TRBD2|TRBV7-2
TGTGCCAGCAGACGCGGGACTAGCGGGAGTATCAATGAGCAGTTCTTC
CASRRGTSGSINEQFF
>TRBJ2-7|.|.|TRBV23-1
TGCGCCAGCGCCGCCGGGGAGTTCGAGCAGTACTTC
CASAAGEFEQYF
>TRBJ2-7|.|.|TRBV14
TGTGCCAGCAGCCAATCCTCCAACGAGCAGTACTTC
CASSQSSNEQYF
>TRBJ2-4|.|.|TRBV7-2
TGTGCCAGCAGCGTCGACAGTAGCAAAAACATTCAGTACTTC
CASSVDSSKNIQYF
>TRBJ2-5|.|TRBD1|TRBV6-5
TGTGCCAGCAGTTTGGACAGGACGACCCAGTACTTC
CASSLDRTTQYF
>TRBJ2-2|.|.|TRBV10-2
TGCGCCAGCTTGGCACATGCGAACACCGGGGAGCTGTTTTTT
CASLAHANTGELFF
>TRBJ1-5|.|.|TRBV6-5
TGTGCCAGCAGTTCAGCGCCCAATCAGCCCCAGCATTTT
CASSSAPNQPQHF
>TRBJ2-1|.|TRBD2|TRBV5-6
TGTGCCAGCAGCCACGCGGGGGGTAATGAGCAGTTCTTC
CASSHAGGNEQFF
>TRBJ2-5|.|TRBD2|TRBV4-2
TGTGCCAGCAGGCCTAGCGGGGACCGGGGAGAGACCCAGTACTTC
CASRPSGDRGETQYF
>TRBJ1-4|.|TRBD1|TRBV5-6
TGTGCCAGCAGCTTGGGGACAGGGTGGGTACAAGGTGAAAAACTGTTTTTT
CASSLGTGWVQGEKLFF
>TRBJ2-2|.|TRBD2|TRBV7-9
TGTGCCAGGGGGACGGGAGGGGACACCGGGGAGCTGTTTTTT
CARGTGGDTGELFF
>TRBJ2-7|.|TRBD1|TRBV6-1
TGTGCCAGCAGTCTCGGGACAGGATCCTACGAGCAGTACTTC
CASSLGTGSYEQYF
>TRBJ2-5|.|.|TRBV28
TGTGCCAGCAGCCCGCGGGGGCGATTTTTAGAGACCCAGTACTTC
CASSPRGRFLETQYF
>TRBJ2-3|.|.|TRBV4-2
TGTGCCAGCAGCCAAGCGGATCGGGATCGGACGCAGTATTTT
CASSQADRDRTQYF
>TRBJ2-7|.|.|TRBV28
TGTGCCAGCAGGACAGGACGGGGCGGGTCCTACGAGCAGTACTTC
CASRTGRGGSYEQYF
>TRBJ1-1|.|.|TRBV7-8
TGTGCCAGCAGCGCAGACAGGAACACTGAAGCTTTCTTT
CASSADRNTEAFF
>TRBJ1-1|.|.|TRBV28
TGTGCCAGCAGTTTCGTTCAGGCGGGCTTCCCGGGCCCGAACACTGAAGCTTTCTTT
CASSFVQAGFPGPNTEAFF
>TRBJ1-3|.|TRBD1|TRBV7-2
TGTGCCAGCAGCCGGGACAGGGCAGACACCATATATTTT
CASSRDRADTIYF
>TRBJ2-5|.|.|TRBV5-1
TGCGCCAGCAGTTATACAGGGTTGCTCGAAGAGACCCAGTACTTC
CASSYTGLLEETQYF
>TRBJ2-4|.|TRBD1|TRBV9
TGTGCCAGCAGCGCGGTACCGGGACAGGGGGCATCGGCGGCCAAAAACATTCAGTACTTC
CASSAVPGQGASAAKNIQYF
>TRBJ2-1|.|TRBD2|TRBV4-2
TGTGCCAGCAGCCAAGAGACTAGCGGCTCCTACAATGAGCAGTTCTTC
CASSQETSGSYNEQFF
>TRBJ2-3|once|.|TRBV27
TGTGCCAGCAGTTCCTACCCTAGCGGCACAGATACGCAGTATTTT
CASSSYPSGTDTQYF
>TRBJ2-7|.|TRBD1|TRBV6-5
TGTGCCAGCAGTACCGAGACAGGGTCCTACGAGCAGTACTTC
CASSTETGSYEQYF
>TRBJ2-1|.|TRBD1|TRBV19
TGTGCCAGTAGTCCAGGACAGGGAGAGCGTTACAATGAGCAGTTCTTC
CASSPGQGERYNEQFF
>TRBJ1-1|.|.|TRBV7-8
TGTGCCAGCAGCTTACGGCGGGCCTCGATTGAAGCTTTCTTT
CASSLRRASIEAFF
>TRBJ2-5|.|TRBD2|TRBV28
TGTGCCAGCAGTCCCCCTGGTGCTAGCGGGGGGTACCTCCCAGAGACCCAGTACTTC
CASSPPGASGGYLPETQYF